This TCR beta chain was found in a study of cytomegalovirus exposure and HLA in healthy donors (dated by TCRdb to about 2017). Context from the whole study: In an earlier analysis of some 550 of the donors, around 300 Gb of sequence data and 90 million to 120 million unique TCR beta sequences from roughly 190 million T cells were reported. Among about 360 genotyped donors of the cohort, an average of about 240,000 unique TCR beta nucleotide sequences were sequenced per donor, about a sixth of them non-productive. The study aimed to test whether cataloging public T cell receptors could reveal signatures of past pathogen exposure. The number of donors typed differed by locus, with about 629-640 for A, B, C, DRB1 and DQB1, 522 for DQA1, nearly 610 for DPA1, and 400 to 490 for DPB1. To study patterns of TCR occurrence, a later analysis re-analyzed previously published TCR beta repertoires from 650 to 750 donors and added high-resolution HLA genotyping. To predict cytomegalovirus infection status, the study brought together high-throughput TCR immunosequencing, statistical association of individual TCRs with disease status, and machine learning. A separate validation cohort of more than 100 different subjects was used in addition to the roughly 720-subject first cohort. Alongside the repertoire data, information on donor age, sex, ethnicity and CMV serostatus was compiled. Every repertoire in the discovery cohort had been generated on one and the same sequencing platform. A handful of DR-DQ haplotypes were treated as single units for association and clustering because of strong linkage in the cohort. The later analysis used no new phenotypic data to find candidate immune exposures, relying instead on TCR beta sequences and their occurrence across donors. The T cell repertoires of several hundred subjects were profiled by immunosequencing and related to cytomegalovirus serostatus. HLA typing included class I and class II loci at four-digit resolution. A later genetic analysis took genome-wide SNP genotypes for about 55% of the 666 donors and used that subset as a discovery cohort. An earlier analysis of around 540 of the donors applied high-throughput TCR beta sequencing to assess whether each TCR beta V gene segment acted as functional or pseudogenic. The genetic ancestry cluster associated with self-reported Caucasian donors included about 84% of the roughly 400 genotyped donors. About 300 gigabases of sequencing data and tens of millions of unique TCR sequences were included in an early release covering around 650 HLA-typed donors. General conclusions and limits of the study: In an earlier analysis of under 600 of the donors, most TCR beta V segments were observed in productive rearrangements about 87% or about 30% of the time, broadly matching IMGT annotations. In a later genetic analysis, fewer N-insertions in productive TCRs were reported among donors in an Asian-associated ancestry cluster than the roughly 700-donor mean. When HLA alleles, especially DR and DQ, strongly co-occurred, attributing TCR associations to individual alleles was difficult. Cytomegalovirus status was reported to be diagnosed by the classifier with high specificity and sensitivity in both the original and validation cohorts. Across donors, most TCR sequences were observed very rarely, whereas some public TCRs were present in many individuals. A further reported finding was that TCR beta sequences accurately predicted the HLA-A and HLA-B alleles for most subjects in the first cohort. In vitro tests confirmed that a few of the cytomegalovirus-associated TCR beta chains recognize cytomegalovirus antigens. Only TCR beta chains were sequenced in this cohort, and the absence of alpha or paired-chain data limited detectable features. In a later genetic analysis, a missense DCLRE1C variant was associated with V-gene and J-gene trimming of TCR beta chains, and the association was replicated in an independent cohort. Over 15 rarely observed V segments, including chromosome 9 orphons, were excluded from the earlier analysis of almost 600 of the donors because counts were too low. Because the 87-base-pair reads could not distinguish some IMGT-functional V segments, including TRBV6-2 and TRBV6-3, those segments were excluded. Because HLA typing was missing for some donors at each locus, association tests included only the typed subset. Correlated functional status among segregating V segments might reflect linkage disequilibrium, but an unknown experimental factor could not be ruled out. A later analysis found that most CMV-associated TCR beta chains appeared HLA-restricted, with HLA associations seemingly driven largely by CMV exposure. For the cohort, immune exposure information was limited to CMV serostatus. In a later analysis, the rate of TCR association differed among HLA loci, with DRB1 alleles having the most associated TCRs and HLA-C alleles having the fewest. At a false discovery rate of 0.05, a later analysis linked approximately 18,000 TCR beta sequences to specific HLA alleles. In a later analysis, several top co-occurrence clusters were reported to appear linked to parvovirus B19, influenza, CMV and Epstein-Barr virus. In a later analysis, HLA-associated TCR beta chains were found to be more clonally expanded and to have lower generation probabilities than equally common non-associated chains. According to the authors, the approach could potentially be generalized to other disease states and immunological phenotypes. Presence/absence analyses assumed roughly uniform sequencing depth across donors, an assumption that may not hold. A total of around 150 TCR beta chains were listed by the study as associated with cytomegalovirus. The sequencing pipeline was judged likely to have produced a cluster of highly shared sequence variants as a technical artifact.

Turning to this clone: The specificity of this receptor is unknown. No base quality values were provided; no much bigger clone lies one nucleotide off.

From a lookup of the germline V gene, CDR1 and CDR2 are SGHDT and YYEEEE. The CDR3 covers 15 residues, taking in both the cysteine and the phenylalanine. Only CDR3 DNA remains: 45 bases, in frame from the first base. V is pared back by 9 bases and J by 4 bases, with 22 bases lying between the germline termini. Library preparation employed the immunoSEQ multiplex PCR assay. For the multiplex PCR, a mixture combining 60 forward primers for TCR Vbeta segments and 13 reverse primers for TCR Jbeta segments was used. The CDR3 region of rearranged TCR beta genes was amplified from genomic DNA with a multiplex PCR assay. The amplified TCR beta libraries were sequenced on the Illumina HiSeq System as 87-base-pair reads. Per the original workflow: A later analysis counted 65 million to 90 million unique TCR beta chains across the 670 or so repertoires, and 10 million to 12 million of these chains were shared by at least two donors. Raw reads were error-corrected and collapsed into unique sequences with a nearest-neighbor algorithm that merged closely related sequences to remove PCR and sequencing errors. Alignment of CDR3 sequences to IMGT reference sequences was used to assign V, D and J gene segments. For a sequence to be retained, a match of at least six nucleotides was required to both a V gene segment and a J gene segment. A rearrangement was called productive if the CDR3 had no stop codons and remained in frame with V and J, and every other rearrangement was called non-productive. Following IMGT convention, CDR3 was defined as the stretch from the second conserved V-encoded cysteine to the conserved J-encoded phenylalanine. Sequences without an unambiguous match to a single V gene segment were excluded from the earlier analysis of 450 to 750 of the donors. An earlier analysis of almost 600 of the donors classified V segments as functional when productive rearrangements were above 56.7% and as segregating when the standard deviation between donors was above 5%. To diagnose cytomegalovirus status from the catalog of TCR beta chain sequences, a statistical classification framework was built. A later analysis assigned V and J genes by comparing TCR nucleotide sequences with IMGT/GENE-DB human TR gene sequences. Using the TCRdist pipeline, a later analysis assigned CDR3 sequences along with most-parsimonious VDJ recombination scenarios. In a later analysis, each TCR beta chain was defined by its CDR3 amino acid sequence together with its V-gene family, and reads without a unique V-gene family were excluded. A later analysis removed nearly 600 highly shared, low-generation-probability nucleotide sequences to deal with suspected cross-contamination and a sequencing artifact. In a later analysis, a clonal expansion index for each public chain was calculated from normalized within-repertoire ranks of inferred template counts. A later analysis computed generation probabilities with a VDJ recombination model fitted to out-of-frame rearrangements, and checked the results against IGoR. Hypergeometric tests were used in a later analysis to score TCR-TCR, TCR-HLA and TCR-CMV co-occurrence, with a repertoire-size bias correction applied to the TCR pairs. A later analysis estimated false discovery rates by permuting HLA or CMV assignments 20 times. In a later analysis, co-occurring TCRs were grouped using DBSCAN, with TCRdist sequence similarity added in when clustering inside HLA-allele-positive subsets. For co-occurrence clustering, repertoires with fewer than 30,000 or more than 120,000 public chains were excluded, along with roughly 5 repertoires with anomalous nucleotide sharing. TCRdb stores this immuneACCESS table with in-frame sequences only. Part of the clones is absent; in the studies checked, under half of the shortfall reflects unresolved V genes, and no reason is known for the rest. Clone size and V and J calls were adopted from that table, with D and trimming inferred from the DNA. This sample lists around 170,000 clones; around 80% were detected once. Of the sample, roughly 0.76% falls within the top ten clones.

The cohort comprised hundreds of healthy bone marrow donors. At the time of sampling, every cohort member was nominally healthy, though immune exposures that went unrecorded were likely present. The donor tested CMV seronegative, placing the donor among the 350 or so seronegative members of the cohort. Every donor gave a peripheral blood sample, and the peripheral blood mononuclear cells from that sample were used for TCR beta sequencing. Genomic DNA was extracted from the blood cell samples with the Qiagen DNeasy Blood Extraction Kit. The sample consisted of PBMCs. This clonotype was sampled from a woman in her forties in good health and CMV-seronegative. Here the chain combines TRBV5-6 and TRBJ1-2, with the D segment identity uncertain. The nucleotide sequence reads as follows: TGTGCCATGGGTAGACGGGATCGGGGTGTCTATGGCTACACCTTC. Its product reads: CAMGRRDRGVYGYTF.